This T cell receptor (beta chain) was profiled in a study of CD8 T cells in Susac syndrome. This CDR3 is built from 17 residues. Germline V lookup: CDR1 SGHVS, CDR2 FNYEAQ. Trimming cost V 1 base and J 9 bases; bases outside gene matches: 15. Reverse transcription of about 0.45 to 1 ug RNA was carried out with random hexamers. TCRdb re-analysed the immunoSEQ multiplex PCR reads in MiXCR, keeping a single row per CDR3 protein. Here the sample spans 120,000 or so distinct CDR3 sequences, about 95% being singletons. The V and J genes are TRBV7-6 and TRBJ2-4, with 7 bases identical to TRBD2. What was sequenced was CD4+ T cells from PBMCs. The sequence came from a human donor in good health. The CDR3 sequence is CASSLVTSSGESGIQYF. The CDR3 DNA sequence: TGTGCCAGCAGCTTAGTGACTAGCTCCGGAGAGTCCGGCATTCAGTACTTC.